This T cell receptor (beta chain) was recovered during a study of cytomegalovirus exposure and HLA in healthy donors. Primers: 60 Vbeta forward and 13 Jbeta reverse. The data were produced by immunoSEQ multiplex PCR, yet TCRdb's version contains in-frame clones alone and is incomplete. The repertoire holds under 200,000 clones, with roughly 80% as singletons. Germline CDR1 SGHTA, CDR2 FQGTGA. The CDR3 totals 15 residues. Unmatched junction bases numbered 8, after V lost 5 bases and J lost 4 bases. This clone has just one count. This chain joins TRBV7-3 and TRBJ2-7; 10 nucleotides match TRBD1. Sequenced: PBMCs. This TCR was recovered from a female donor in good health and CMV-seronegative. CDR3 sequence (DNA): TGTGCCAGCAGCCTAAGACAGGGGGCGGGATACGAGCAGTACTTC. This gives the protein CASSLRQGAGYEQYF. Using reference TRBV7-3 and TRBJ2-7 for the parts outside the CDR3, the full variable domain is GAGVSQTPSNKVTEKGKYVELRCDPISGHTALYWYRQSLGQGPEFLIYFQGTGAADDSGLPNDRFFAVRPEGSVSTLKIQRTERGDSAVYLCASSLRQGAGYEQYFGPGTRLTVT.